What follows are 30 T cell receptor beta chains derived from one specimen sequenced in a study of cytomegalovirus exposure and HLA in healthy donors. Data came from immunoSEQ multiplex PCR; TCRdb stores just in-frame clones and leaves some out. The sample includes 250,000 to 300,000 clones, around 89% of them seen just once. Sequences were obtained from PBMCs. The receptors were gathered from a woman aged 18-29 years in good health and CMV-seronegative.

This rearrangement joins TRBV2 to TRBJ2-5, with 13 bases lining up with TRBD2. Per the germline V gene, CDR1 is SNHLY and CDR2 is FYNNEI. J gave up 9 bases and V 5 bases, and 15 bases lay outside the gene matches. The CDR3 totals 17 residues. CDR3 amino acids: CASSPRTSGGPASAQYF. CDR3 DNA sequence: TGTGCCAGCAGTCCCCGGACTAGCGGGGGCCCCGCCTCGGCCCAGTACTTC.

The chain links TRBV15 to TRBJ2-1; 8 bases align to TRBD2. From germline, CDR1 is LNHNV and CDR2 YYDKDF (reference sequence). This CDR3 is built from 16 residues. V gave up 0 bases and J gave up 0 bases; unmatched junction bases: 1. For the CDR3, the DNA is TGTGCCACCAGCAGAGATCGGGGGGGCTCCTACAATGAGCAGTTCTTC. Translated, it gives CATSRDRGGSYNEQFF.

The rearrangement links TRBV5-4 to TRBJ1-1; D is ambiguous. The V and J ends lost 0 bases and 4 bases respectively, with 13 bases between them. Per germline, CDR1 SGHNT and CDR2 YYREEE (reference sequence). This CDR3 has 15 amino acids. The CDR3: CASSLVQDLSTEAFF. DNA for the CDR3: TGTGCCAGCAGCTTGGTTCAGGATTTGAGCACTGAAGCTTTCTTT.

The chain couples TRBV5-6 to TRBJ2-2, with 8 bases lining up with TRBD1. CDR1 and CDR2 (germline): SGHDT, YYEEEE. The ends lost 1 base at V and 1 base at J; junction bases unmatched: 3. There are 16 residues in the CDR3. CDR3 sequence: CASSLWGQVNTGELFF. The CDR3, as DNA: TGTGCCAGCAGCTTGTGGGGACAGGTGAACACCGGGGAGCTGTTTTTT.

This rearrangement joins TRBV7-9 to TRBJ1-3, with D possibly TRBD1 on 6 matching bases. V lost 1 base, J lost 5 bases, and 12 bases lay in between. The CDR3 covers 15 residues. Germline lookup yields CDR1 SEHNR and CDR2 FQNEAQ (reference sequence). CDR3 sequence: CASSLDQGMRNTIYF. The CDR3 DNA reads as TGTGCCAGCAGCTTAGACCAGGGGATGAGAAACACCATATATTTT. Supplemented by reference TRBV7-9 and TRBJ1-3, the full variable domain reads DTGVSQNPRHKITKRGQNVTFRCDPISEHNRLYWYRQTLGQGPEFLTYFQNEAQLEKSRLLSDRFSAERPKGSFSTLEIQRTEQGDSAMYLCASSLDQGMRNTIYFGEGSWLTVV.

This sequence joins TRBV5-1 and TRBJ2-3; 8 bases align to TRBD1. CDR1 and CDR2 (germline): SGHRS, YFSETQ. Trimming took 4 bases from V and 1 from J; bases not matched to a gene: 8. The CDR3 length is 16 residues. The DNA for the CDR3 is TGCGCCAGCAGCCCCGGGACAGGCGGGGGCACAGATACGCAGTATTTT. As protein: CASSPGTGGGTDTQYF.

This sequence joins TRBV6-1 and TRBJ1-6, with D maybe TRBD1 (6 bases). This CDR3 region has 17 residues. The V end lost 2 bases, the J end lost 0 bases, and 11 bases lay between the germline ends. Germline V gene data show CDR1 as MNHNS and CDR2 as SASEGT. The CDR3 sequence is CASSELRGGSYNSPLHF. The CDR3 coding sequence is TGTGCCAGCAGTGAACTCCGAGGGGGCTCCTATAATTCACCCCTCCACTTT.

This clone occurred once. The V gene is TRBV5-8, the J gene TRBJ2-7; 10 positions agree with TRBD1. The CDR3 is 16 amino acids. J lost 4 bases, V lost 2 bases, and 9 bases had no gene match. In germline, CDR1 is SGHTS, CDR2 YDEGEE. The CDR3 reads CASSLGRGTGVYEQYF. CDR3 DNA sequence: TGTGCCAGCAGCTTAGGTCGCGGGACAGGGGTTTACGAGCAGTACTTC.

V usage is TRBV28 and J usage is TRBJ1-2, with 9 nucleotides matching TRBD1. Per germline, CDR1 MDHEN and CDR2 SYDVKM. J gave up 4 bases and V 4 bases, and 7 bases lay outside the gene matches. The CDR3 runs to 15 residues. The CDR3 DNA reads TGTGCCAGCAGTTCGTCCGGGACAGGGCTCTATGGCTACACCTTC. The encoded protein is CASSSSGTGLYGYTF.

The V call is TRBV6-1, the J call TRBJ2-1; TRBD1 agrees at 7 bases. V dropped 2 bases and J dropped 6; count of bases not matched to a gene: 7. Germline V CDR1 and CDR2: MNHNS, SASEGT. The CDR3 extends over 15 amino acids. The CDR3 loop reads CASSEPPGQRNEQFF. As DNA, the CDR3 is TGTGCCAGCAGTGAACCCCCGGGACAGCGCAATGAGCAGTTCTTC.

This clone appeared once. The gene calls are TRBV5-4 and TRBJ2-7, with 7 bases lining up with TRBD2. The CDR3 is 13 amino acids. The V segment lost 3 bases and the J segment 6 bases; nucleotides outside the gene matches: 6. Germline-derived CDR1 and CDR2 are SGHNT and YYREEE (reference sequence). CDR3 nucleotide sequence: TGTGCCAGCAGCTACCTTGGCGGGAGCGAGCAGTACGTC. Its translation is CASSYLGGSEQYV.

There are a few counts of this clone. The V call is TRBV7-9, the J call TRBJ1-2, with 9 positions matching TRBD1. V lost 0 bases to trimming and J lost 8 bases; unmatched junction nucleotides: 7. The germline CDR1 and CDR2 sequences are SEHNR and FQNEAQ (reference sequence). CDR3 length equals 15 residues. The CDR3 here is CASSLALQGARGYTF. The CDR3, as DNA: TGTGCCAGCAGCTTAGCCCTACAGGGGGCTAGGGGCTACACCTTC. The variable domain in full, with the rest retrieved from reference TRBV7-9 and TRBJ1-2, is DTGVSQNPRHKITKRGQNVTFRCDPISEHNRLYWYRQTLGQGPEFLTYFQNEAQLEKSRLLSDRFSAERPKGSFSTLEIQRTEQGDSAMYLCASSLALQGARGYTFGSGTRLTVV.

This clone was recorded only once. This chain links TRBV5-1 with TRBJ2-1; the D gene is possibly TRBD1 (5 bases). Trimming removed 0 bases from V and 5 bases from J, with 12 bases in between. Germline CDR1 and CDR2: SGHRS and YFSETQ. This CDR3 has 15 amino acids. This CDR3 is CASSLAGEGDNEQFF. CDR3 DNA: TGCGCCAGCAGCTTGGCGGGTGAAGGGGACAATGAGCAGTTCTTC.

This clone has just a few counts. V gene TRBV27 combines with J gene TRBJ1-5; TRBD1 might be the D (5 bases). CDR1 and CDR2 from the germline V gene are MNHEY and SMNVEV (reference sequence). Deletions cut 5 bases from V and 2 bases from J, with 10 bases between. This CDR3 has 14 amino acids. The CDR3 bases are TGTGCCAGCAGTCCAACGACAGGCAATCAGCCCCAGCATTTT. Residues: CASSPTTGNQPQHF.

The chain uses TRBV25-1 and TRBJ2-2, with D unresolved. The CDR3 consists of 13 residues. CDR1 is MGHDK, CDR2 SYGVNS, per germline. Deletions cut 4 bases from V and 8 bases from J, with 11 bases between. CDR3: CASSGLGVGELFF. The CDR3 DNA is TGTGCCAGCAGTGGCTTGGGCGTGGGGGAGCTGTTTTTT.

The rearrangement links TRBV7-6 to TRBJ2-7, with 7 bases matching TRBD2. CDR1 is SGHVS and CDR2 is FNYEAQ in the germline V gene. This CDR3 comprises 13 residues. V lost 5 bases to trimming and J lost 6 bases; unmatched junction nucleotides: 7. The CDR3 nucleotides are TGTGCCAGCAGCCCCAGGGAGGGCTCCGAGCAGTACTTC. It is translated as CASSPREGSEQYF.

Only one count was recorded for this clone. V usage is TRBV19 and J usage is TRBJ2-3, with TRBD1 identical over 10 bases. Trimming at V came to 6 bases and at J to 3 bases, leaving 21 bases not matched to a gene. The CDR3 is 20 residues long. CDR1 is LNHDA, CDR2 SQIVND, per germline (reference sequence). The CDR3 is CASSPQVGLRDRGRTDTQYF. The CDR3 nucleotides read TGTGCCAGTAGCCCCCAGGTCGGCCTCCGGGACAGGGGAAGGACAGATACGCAGTATTTT.

The chain combines TRBV27 with TRBJ1-2; 9 bases line up with TRBD1. Germline loops: CDR1 MNHEY, CDR2 SMNVEV (reference sequence). The ends lost 6 bases at V and 6 bases at J; junction bases unmatched: 11. The CDR3 consists of 15 residues. The DNA of the CDR3 is TGTGCCAGCAGACCCGGGACAGGGCCCCAGGATGGCTACACCTTC. Translated: CASRPGTGPQDGYTF.

The V gene is TRBV6-1, the J gene TRBJ1-4; perhaps TRBD1 as D (5 bases). The CDR3 runs 12 residues. Per the germline V gene, CDR1 is MNHNS and CDR2 is SASEGT. The V end was cut by 10 bases, the J end by 6 bases, with 12 bases between. The CDR3 region has the DNA TGTGCCACCACTACAGGTTATGAAAAACTGTTTTTT. Translating it yields CATTTGYEKLFF.

The chain is built from TRBV6-5 and TRBJ1-1; D unclear. This CDR3 has 14 residues. Deletions cut 0 bases from V and 6 bases from J, with 11 bases between. Germline V gene data show CDR1 as MNHEY and CDR2 as SVGAGI. The CDR3 protein is CASSYSGPIPEAFF. As DNA, the CDR3 is TGTGCCAGCAGTTACTCGGGCCCCATTCCTGAAGCTTTCTTT.

The chain couples TRBV7-8 to TRBJ2-5; TRBD1 aligns across 9 bases. With 3 bases clipped from V and 5 bases from J, the junction kept 10 bases outside the gene matches. This CDR3 is built from 16 residues. Germline lookup yields CDR1 SGHVS and CDR2 FQNEAQ. This chain's CDR3 is CASSFAPWDREETQYF. The CDR3 DNA reads as TGTGCCAGCAGCTTTGCCCCCTGGGACAGGGAGGAGACCCAGTACTTC.

This clone was counted a single time. The V gene is TRBV28, the J gene TRBJ1-1; D possibly corresponds to TRBD1 (5 bases). V gave up 6 bases and J gave up 5 bases, with 22 bases separating them. Germline CDR1 MDHEN, CDR2 SYDVKM. This CDR3 has 16 residues. In DNA, the CDR3 is TGTGCCAGCAGCCCGGGGGAGGGTCCCAAGGGAACTGAAGCTTTCTTT. Amino acids: CASSPGEGPKGTEAFF. Supplemented by reference TRBV28 and TRBJ1-1, the full variable domain reads DVKVTQSSRYLVKRTGEKVFLECVQDMDHENMFWYRQDPGLGLRLIYFSYDVKMKEKGDIPEGYSVSREKKERFSLILESASTNQTSMYLCASSPGEGPKGTEAFFGQGTRLTVV.

This rearrangement joins TRBV19 to TRBJ2-7, with D possibly matching TRBD2 (7 bases). Germline-derived CDR1 and CDR2 are LNHDA and SQIVND (reference sequence). The CDR3 is 15 amino acids. With 1 base removed from V and 3 bases from J, the gap between germline ends came to 13 bases. CDR3: CASSIGGGRLYEQYF. CDR3 coding DNA: TGTGCCAGTAGTATAGGCGGGGGCCGCCTCTACGAGCAGTACTTC.

This rearrangement joins TRBV6-1 to TRBJ1-1; possible D gene TRBD1, 6 bases. The germline CDR1 and CDR2 sequences are MNHNS and SASEGT. The CDR3 is 14 amino acids. V was cut by 6 bases and J by 0 bases, with 11 bases left in between. The DNA for the CDR3 is TGTGCCAGCAGATATACAGGGCTGAACACTGAAGCTTTCTTT. Protein: CASRYTGLNTEAFF.

V is TRBV6-1 and J is TRBJ2-3; TRBD1 matches at 8 bases. CDR3 length: 15 residues. CDR1 and CDR2 from the germline V gene are MNHNS and SASEGT. V lost 6 bases, J lost 1 base, and 6 bases stayed unmatched. CDR3 loop: CASREMDRGTDTQYF. The CDR3 coding sequence is TGTGCCAGCAGAGAAATGGACAGGGGCACAGATACGCAGTATTTT.

The rearrangement links TRBV7-9 to TRBJ2-7, with TRBD1 identical over 9 bases. Germline lookup yields CDR1 SEHNR and CDR2 FQNEAQ (reference sequence). With V trimmed by 5 bases and J by 6 bases, 11 bases remained unmatched. The CDR3 runs to 15 residues. CDR3 loop: CASSIGGTGYGEQYF. In DNA form, the CDR3 reads TGTGCCAGCAGCATAGGGGGGACAGGGTATGGCGAGCAGTACTTC. The full variable domain, rest sourced from reference TRBV7-9 and TRBJ2-7, is DTGVSQNPRHKITKRGQNVTFRCDPISEHNRLYWYRQTLGQGPEFLTYFQNEAQLEKSRLLSDRFSAERPKGSFSTLEIQRTEQGDSAMYLCASSIGGTGYGEQYFGPGTRLTVT.

The chain combines TRBV4-3 with TRBJ2-3; D not certain. Trimming removed 0 bases at V and 1 base at J, with 8 bases between. Germline lookup yields CDR1 LGHNA and CDR2 YSLEER. The CDR3 length is 15 residues. Written as DNA, the CDR3 is TGCGCCAGCAGCCAAGATCTGGCGGGCACAGATACGCAGTATTTT. This sequence encodes CASSQDLAGTDTQYF.

The genes are TRBV5-8 and TRBJ1-2, with no clear D. CDR3 length: 13 amino acids. Trimming removed 2 bases at V and 7 bases at J, with 12 bases between. Germline values: CDR1 SGHTS, CDR2 YDEGEE. CDR3 coding DNA: TGTGCCAGCAGCTTTAAAGGGAGGGCTGGCTACACCTTC. It specifies CASSFKGRAGYTF.

This clone was found once. CDR3 nucleotides: TGTGCCAGCGGGCTAGCGGGACACACAGATACGCAGTATTTT. Protein product: CASGLAGHTDTQYF. This chain joins TRBV6-6 and TRBJ2-3, with 9 bases aligning to TRBD2. V was pared by 8 bases and J by 2 bases, with 5 bases of the junction left unmatched. CDR3 length equals 14 residues. Germline CDR1 is MNHNY and CDR2 is SVGAGI (reference sequence).

This chain connects TRBV5-1 to TRBJ1-1, with TRBD1 matching 10 bases. V shed 5 bases and J 7 bases; nucleotides not matched to a gene: 11. The CDR3 consists of 15 residues. The germline gives CDR1 SGHRS, CDR2 YFSETQ. The CDR3 nucleotides read TGCGCCAGCAGAACCGGGACAGGGGACGAAATTGAAGCTTTCTTT. This codes for CASRTGTGDEIEAFF.